This T cell receptor (beta chain) is from a study of shared clonotypes between healthy human individuals. This CDR3 contains 15 residues. Per the germline V gene, CDR1 is MGHRA and CDR2 is YSYEKL. V was trimmed by 1 base and J by 6 bases, leaving 15 bases between them. A note on this clone: The antigen remains undetermined.

Overall study results and limits: Larger estimated richness was generally seen in naive subsets than in memory subsets.

Sequencing was performed with immunoSEQ multiplex PCR; in TCRdb, only in-frame clones are kept and a portion is missing. The table lists fewer than 2.5 million clones, roughly 93% of them singletons. The material sequenced was naive CD4+ T cells from PBMCs. The subset: CD45RA+ positively selected. The V call is TRBV4-1, the J call TRBJ1-1; D is unresolved. The clonotype was recovered from a man between 18 and 35 years old in good health. Some clones in this sample may be carry-over from other donors' samples. The chain's CDR3 is CASSQGHSTHAEAFF. The CDR3 DNA follows: TGCGCCAGCAGCCAAGGACATTCCACTCACGCTGAAGCTTTCTTT.